This T cell receptor beta chain was identified during a study of blood T cell repertoires in COVID-19. As originally analysed: Reference gene primer amplification gave nucleated cell count estimates. The method was immunoSEQ multiplex PCR; TCRdb's version includes in-frame clones alone and lacks a portion of them. That table supplies the V and J calls and clone size; D and trimming were determined from the DNA. The table lists more than 250,000 clones, approximately 92% of them singletons. Per germline, CDR1 SGHRS and CDR2 YFSETQ. The CDR3 consists of 15 residues. V dropped 4 bases and J dropped 2; count of bases not matched to a gene: 3.

The sample was PBMCs or T cells enriched from blood (not recorded which). The genes are TRBV5-1 and TRBJ1-5; 10 bases align to TRBD1. This receptor was taken from a woman in her 30s who had recovered from COVID-19. The CDR3 bases are TGCGCCAGCAGCACGGGGACAGGGGGCAATCAGCCCCAGCATTTT. Its translation is CASSTGTGGNQPQHF.